Reported below is one T cell receptor (beta chain). Its specificity is not known. Measured with immunoSEQ multiplex PCR; TCRdb has only the in-frame clones, and not every one. The data show fewer than 65,000 clones, over 70% seen once. The data originate from a study of a mutant IDH1 vaccine in newly diagnosed glioma. As for the study in general: Patients underwent eight vaccinations, which took place in weeks 1, 3, 5, 7, 11, 15, 19 and 23. Patients were started on vaccination 4-6 weeks after radiotherapy alone, or with temozolomide cycles. Previous care, which was radiotherapy, temozolomide, or both, most often involved both.

The time point is: week 5, during vaccination. The study gave 300 ug of mutant IDH1 20-mer peptide per vaccine dose, with topical imiquimod. CDR1 is SNHLY, CDR2 FYNNEI, per germline. V was trimmed by 6 bases and J by 4 bases, leaving 15 bases between them. This CDR3 is 15 amino acids long. Sequenced material: PBMCs, taken from a glioma patient whose treatment included an IDH1 peptide vaccine. The rearrangement joins TRBV2 to TRBJ1-4; D might be TRBD1 (5 bases). This sequence originates from a man aged 25 to 40 with glioma. In DNA, the CDR3 is TGTGCCAGCAGGCGACCGGGACGAAGTAATGAAAAACTGTTTTTT. This sequence encodes CASRRPGRSNEKLFF. Filled out from reference TRBV2 and TRBJ1-4, the complete variable domain reads EPEVTQTPSHQVTQMGQEVILRCVPISNHLYFYWYRQILGQKVEFLVSFYNNEISEKSEIFDDQFSVERPDGSNFTLKIRSTKLEDSAMYFCASRRPGRSNEKLFFGSGTQLSVL.